This record looks at one TCR beta chain sequence and its context. No antigen is known for it. These data originate in a study of cytomegalovirus exposure and HLA in healthy donors. Study-wide findings and caveats: Reportedly, a later analysis found an Asian-associated ancestry cluster had fewer N-insertions than the roughly 670-donor mean. Later analysis identified a missense DCLRE1C variant that was linked to TCR beta V- and J-gene trimming.

The PCR contained 60 Vbeta and 13 Jbeta primers. The protocol was immunoSEQ multiplex PCR, while the TCRdb copy is restricted to in-frame clones and leaves out a portion. This sample has 65,000 to 95,000 clones, with roughly 85% found just once. J was trimmed by 2 bases and V by 0 bases; bases with no gene match: 1. The CDR3 totals 15 residues. The germline V gene has CDR1 LGHNA and CDR2 YNFKEQ. The clonotype was recovered from a young man in good health and CMV-seronegative. The gene calls are TRBV4-2 and TRBJ2-7, with TRBD2 identical over 10 bases. The source material was PBMCs. The CDR3: CASSQDLAGAYEQYF. As DNA, the CDR3 is TGTGCCAGCAGCCAAGATCTAGCGGGAGCCTACGAGCAGTACTTC.